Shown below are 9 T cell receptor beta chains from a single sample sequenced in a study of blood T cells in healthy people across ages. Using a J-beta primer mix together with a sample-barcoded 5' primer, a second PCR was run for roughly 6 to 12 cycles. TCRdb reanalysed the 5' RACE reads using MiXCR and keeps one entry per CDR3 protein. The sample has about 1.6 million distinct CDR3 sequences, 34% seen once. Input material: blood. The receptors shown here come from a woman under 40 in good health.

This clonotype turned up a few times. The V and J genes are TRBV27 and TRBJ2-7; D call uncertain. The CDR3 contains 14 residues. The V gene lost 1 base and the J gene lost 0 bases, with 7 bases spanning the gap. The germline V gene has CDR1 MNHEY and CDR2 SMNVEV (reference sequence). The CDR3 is CASSLYPSSYEQYF. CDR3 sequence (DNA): TGTGCCAGCAGTTTATACCCTAGCTCCTACGAGCAGTACTTC.

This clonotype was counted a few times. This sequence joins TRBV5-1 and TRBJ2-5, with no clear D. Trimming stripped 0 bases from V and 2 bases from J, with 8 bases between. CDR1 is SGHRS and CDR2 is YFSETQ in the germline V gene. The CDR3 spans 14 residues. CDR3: CASSLEATQETQYF. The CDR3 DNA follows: TGCGCCAGCAGCTTGGAGGCTACACAAGAGACCCAGTACTTC.

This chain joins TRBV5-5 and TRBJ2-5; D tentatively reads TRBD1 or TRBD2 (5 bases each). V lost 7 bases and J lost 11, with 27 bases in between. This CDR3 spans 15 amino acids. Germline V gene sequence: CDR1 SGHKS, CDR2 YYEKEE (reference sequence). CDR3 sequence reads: CASGNGAAAYEWQYF. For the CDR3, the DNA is TGTGCCAGCGGCAACGGGGCGGCAGCTTACGAGTGGCAGTACTTC.

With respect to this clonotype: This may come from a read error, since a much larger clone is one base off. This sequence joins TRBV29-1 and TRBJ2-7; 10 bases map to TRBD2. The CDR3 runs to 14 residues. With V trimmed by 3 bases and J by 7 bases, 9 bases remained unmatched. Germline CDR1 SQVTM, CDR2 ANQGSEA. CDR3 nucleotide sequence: TGCAGCGTTGACCCTAGCGGGAGTGGAAATGAGCAGTACTTC. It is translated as CSVDPSGSGNEQYF.

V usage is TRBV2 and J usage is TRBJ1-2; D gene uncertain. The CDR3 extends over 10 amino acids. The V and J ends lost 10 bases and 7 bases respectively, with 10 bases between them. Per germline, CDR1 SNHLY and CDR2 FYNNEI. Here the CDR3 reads CATWRSGYTF. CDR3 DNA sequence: TGTGCCACTTGGCGGAGTGGCTACACCTTC.

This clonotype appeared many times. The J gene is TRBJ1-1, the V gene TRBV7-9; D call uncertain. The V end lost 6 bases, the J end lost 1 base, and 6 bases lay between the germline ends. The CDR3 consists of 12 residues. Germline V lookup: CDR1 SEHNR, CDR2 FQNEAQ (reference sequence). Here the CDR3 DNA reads TGTGCCAGCAGTAGGGCGAACACTGAAGCTTTCTTT. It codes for CASSRANTEAFF.

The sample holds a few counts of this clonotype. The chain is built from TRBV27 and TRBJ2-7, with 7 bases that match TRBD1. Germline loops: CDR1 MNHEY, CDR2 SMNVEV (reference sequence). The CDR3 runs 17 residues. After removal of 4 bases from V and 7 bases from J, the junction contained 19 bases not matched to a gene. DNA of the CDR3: TGTGCCAGCAGTTCTGGGACAGTTTCGCTAGTAACAAGAGAGCAGTACTTC. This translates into CASSSGTVSLVTREQYF.

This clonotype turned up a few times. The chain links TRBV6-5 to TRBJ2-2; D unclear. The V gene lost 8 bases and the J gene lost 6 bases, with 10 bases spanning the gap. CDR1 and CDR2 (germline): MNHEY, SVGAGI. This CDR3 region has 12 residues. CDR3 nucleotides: TGTGCCAGCGGAGTTAGGGCCGGGGAGCTGTTTTTT. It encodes CASGVRAGELFF.

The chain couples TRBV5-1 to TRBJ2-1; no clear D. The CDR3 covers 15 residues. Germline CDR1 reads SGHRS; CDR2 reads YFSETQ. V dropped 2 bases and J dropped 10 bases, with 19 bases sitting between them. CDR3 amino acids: CASSLSVLGDTEQFF. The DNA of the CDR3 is TGCGCCAGCAGCTTATCTGTCTTAGGCGATACGGAGCAGTTCTTC. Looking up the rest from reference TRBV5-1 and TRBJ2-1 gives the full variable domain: KAGVTQTPRYLIKTRGQQVTLSCSPISGHRSVSWYQQTPGQGLQFLFEYFSETQRNKGNFPGRFSGRQFSNSRSEMNVSTLELGDSALYLCASSLSVLGDTEQFFGPGTRLTVL.